This T cell receptor beta chain was retrieved from a study of regulatory T cells in long-lasting Graves disease. Looking at the study overall: Prior antithyroid drug treatment in newly diagnosed Graves' patients lasted under 3 months.

TCR beta libraries were built with iRepertoire HTBI primers and Arm-PCR of CDR3 regions. TCRdb re-called the multiplex PCR reads through MiXCR, storing one row per CDR3 protein. The sample holds fewer than 650,000 distinct CDR3 sequences, 16% seen once. J gave up 4 bases and V 10 bases, and 20 bases lay outside the gene matches. The V gene's germline CDR1 is MNHNS and CDR2 SASEGT. The CDR3 covers 17 residues. This clonotype was seen ten or more times. This sample's time point: newly diagnosed GD, antithyroid drugs for less than 3 months. The TCR library was prepared using RNA isolated from PBMCs. The sample was also reused in another study, on T cells in Graves' hyperthyroidism and ophthalmopathy.

This sample comprised peripheral blood mononuclear cells (PBMCs), obtained at new diagnosis, from a patient treated with antithyroid drugs. The TCR comes from a man aged 18 to 29 with Graves disease. The chain employs TRBV6-1 and TRBJ1-2, with 8 positions matching TRBD1. The CDR3, as DNA: TGTGCCACCCTGCCCCGACAGGGGTCCCCCTCTGTCTATGGCTACACCTTC. As protein: CATLPRQGSPSVYGYTF.